Sequencing of this T cell receptor beta chain was carried out in a study of a mutant IDH1 vaccine in newly diagnosed glioma. About the research overall: At weeks 1, 3, 5, 7, 11, 15, 19 and 23, patients received a vaccination, eight in all. Patients were started on vaccination 4-6 weeks after radiotherapy alone, or with temozolomide cycles. Earlier care involved radiotherapy, temozolomide, or both, and the majority received both.

Time point reported: week 11, during vaccination. Each dose delivered 300 ug of mutant IDH1 20-mer peptide subcutaneously with imiquimod. Germline assignment: CDR1 GTSNPN and CDR2 SVGIG (reference sequence). Trimming took off 0 bases at V and 1 base at J, with 6 bases between the two ends. The CDR3 runs 13 residues. Turning to this clone: Its antigen is not identified.

Method: immunoSEQ multiplex PCR; TCRdb's copy keeps in-frame clones and lacks some. In the table there are fewer than 35,000 clones, about 90% of which are singletons. This clonotype originated in a man younger than 35 with glioma. The source material was PBMCs, sampled from a glioma patient whose treatment included an IDH1 peptide vaccine. The gene calls are TRBV30 and TRBJ2-5; D is ambiguous. CDR3 sequence: CAWSVRFQETQYF. The CDR3 nucleotides read TGTGCCTGGAGTGTACGCTTCCAAGAGACCCAGTACTTC.